The 27 T cell receptor beta chains listed next were all sequenced from one sample in a study of technical replicates of blood from a few donors. Here immunoSEQ multiplex PCR was the method, and the copy in TCRdb shows in-frame clones only, minus some. The sample carries approximately 94,000 clones, 90% to 97% recorded once. The sample was T cells isolated from PBMCs. The receptors here all came from a human donor in good health.

This clone was counted once. The V and J genes are TRBV29-1 and TRBJ2-1; D may be TRBD2 (5 bases). The V end lost 4 bases, the J end lost 5 bases, and 15 bases lay between the germline ends. The germline V gene encodes CDR1 SQVTM and CDR2 ANQGSEA. This CDR3 has 14 residues. The CDR3 DNA reads as TGCAGCGTTGGTCACGTAGCGTCGAACAATGAGCAGTTCTTC. Protein: CSVGHVASNNEQFF.

This chain uses TRBV27 with TRBJ1-5, with 8 bases that match TRBD1. The CDR3 is 15 residues long. With 4 bases clipped from V and 6 bases from J, the junction kept 8 bases outside the gene matches. The germline gives CDR1 MNHEY, CDR2 SMNVEV (reference sequence). The CDR3 DNA is TGTGCCAGCAGTTCAGGACAGGGCCCAAGTCAGCCCCAGCATTTT. Its protein is CASSSGQGPSQPQHF.

The chain links TRBV11-3 to TRBJ2-7; 14 bases are shared with TRBD2. The trim removed 5 bases at V and 6 bases at J, leaving 3 bases unmatched. Germline loops: CDR1 SGHNT, CDR2 YENEEA. The CDR3 covers 14 residues. CDR3 DNA sequence: TGTGCCAGCAGCCCCGGACTAGCGGGAGGCGAGCAGTACTTC. Its protein product is CASSPGLAGGEQYF.

The rearrangement uses TRBV29-1 and TRBJ1-2, with 7 bases aligning to TRBD1. This CDR3 comprises 15 residues. Losses at the gene ends were 4 bases for V and 4 bases for J; bases not matched to a gene: 12. CDR1 is SQVTM and CDR2 is ANQGSEA in the germline V gene. CDR3 sequence (DNA): TGCAGCGTTGTCGGATCGACAGGGTCCGCCTATGGCTACACCTTC. This codes for CSVVGSTGSAYGYTF.

The chain joins TRBV19 to TRBJ2-2; 15 bases line up with TRBD2. The germline V gene has CDR1 LNHDA and CDR2 SQIVND (reference sequence). The CDR3 has 16 amino acids. Unmatched junction bases numbered 2, after V lost 4 bases and J lost 5 bases. DNA of the CDR3: TGTGCCAGTAGTAAGGGACTAGCGGGAGGTACCGGGGAGCTGTTTTTT. It codes for CASSKGLAGGTGELFF.

V usage is TRBV7-6 and J usage is TRBJ2-5; TRBD2 aligns across 9 bases. The V segment lost 5 bases and the J segment 5 bases; nucleotides outside the gene matches: 12. The CDR3 sequence is 16 residues long. Germline lookup yields CDR1 SGHVS and CDR2 FNYEAQ. The CDR3 spells CASSPPSGIKRETQYF. Written as DNA, the CDR3 is TGTGCCAGCAGCCCACCTAGCGGGATAAAGCGCGAGACCCAGTACTTC. Based on the CDR3 plus reference TRBV7-6 and TRBJ2-5, the full variable domain is GAGVSQSPRYKVTKRGQDVALRCDPISGHVSLYWYRQALGQGPEFLTYFNYEAQQDKSGLPNDRFSAERPEGSISTLTIQRTEQRDSAMYRCASSPPSGIKRETQYFGPGTRLLVL.

This clone was seen once. V usage is TRBV27 and J usage is TRBJ1-4; 8 positions match TRBD1. This CDR3 comprises 14 residues. V shed 5 bases, J shed 7 bases, and the junction held 6 bases outside the gene matches. Per germline, CDR1 MNHEY and CDR2 SMNVEV (reference sequence). CDR3 protein: CASSSTGGTEKLFF. The CDR3 DNA is TGTGCCAGCAGTAGTACAGGGGGTACTGAAAAACTGTTTTTT.

A single count supports this clone. The chain combines TRBV7-9 with TRBJ2-6; no clear D gene. CDR3 length: 14 amino acids. V gave up 6 bases and J gave up 0 bases, with 6 bases separating them. Germline V CDR1 and CDR2: SEHNR, FQNEAQ (reference sequence). CDR3 amino acids: CASSLSSGANVLTF. The DNA of the CDR3 is TGTGCCAGCAGTCTTAGCTCTGGGGCCAACGTCCTGACTTTC.

The chain has TRBV28 and TRBJ1-1; D gene unclear. CDR1 and CDR2 (germline): MDHEN, SYDVKM. Trimming left V 7 bases short and J 1 base short, with 13 bases between. This CDR3 spans 14 amino acids. This CDR3 reads CASKRYSSNTEAFF. CDR3 coding DNA: TGTGCCAGCAAAAGGTACAGCTCGAACACTGAAGCTTTCTTT.

This rearrangement joins TRBV5-1 to TRBJ2-1; tentative D call: TRBD2 (5 bases). In germline, CDR1 is SGHRS, CDR2 YFSETQ. CDR3 length: 17 residues. V gave up 1 base and J gave up 0 bases, with 14 bases separating them. CDR3 sequence (DNA): TGCGCCAGCAGCTTGAGGAATCAAGGGAGCTCCTACAATGAGCAGTTCTTC. It encodes CASSLRNQGSSYNEQFF.

The V call is TRBV9, the J call TRBJ2-1; D gene uncertain. CDR1 SGDLS and CDR2 YYNGEE come from the germline V gene. Trimming removed 4 bases at V and 5 bases at J, with 4 bases between. This CDR3 region has 11 residues. The CDR3 loop is CASSPNNEQFF. The CDR3 bases are TGTGCCAGCAGCCCAAACAATGAGCAGTTCTTC.

The chain recombines TRBV7-6 with TRBJ2-7, with 8 nucleotides matching TRBD1. The CDR3 has 14 amino acids. Germline lookup yields CDR1 SGHVS and CDR2 FNYEAQ. The J segment lost 5 bases and the V segment lost 1 base, leaving 4 bases of the junction unmatched. Written as DNA, the CDR3 is TGTGCCAGCAGCTTAGGGACAGGGCAGAACGAGCAGTACTTC. Translating gives CASSLGTGQNEQYF.

The CDR3 DNA reads TGCGCCAGCAGCCACTCCCAGGGCAACAACTATGGCTACACCTTC. Its translation: CASSHSQGNNYGYTF. The chain uses TRBV4-3 and TRBJ1-2, with D perhaps TRBD1 (5 bases). The germline CDR1 and CDR2 sequences are LGHNA and YSLEER. Trimming removed 3 bases at V and 2 bases at J, with 13 bases between. The CDR3 sequence is 15 residues long.

V gene TRBV2 combines with J gene TRBJ2-1, with D perhaps matching TRBD2 (5 bases). V was pared by 7 bases and J by 2 bases, with 18 bases between. The CDR3 totals 16 residues. Looked up from germline, CDR1 is SNHLY and CDR2 is FYNNEI. CDR3 bases: TGTGCCAGCACGTCAGGCCTCGACTATCCCTACAATGAGCAGTTCTTC. This gives the protein CASTSGLDYPYNEQFF.

The chain couples TRBV6-1 to TRBJ2-1, with 9 bases fitting TRBD2. Germline V gene data show CDR1 as MNHNS and CDR2 as SASEGT. With 8 bases clipped from V and 7 bases from J, the junction kept 6 bases outside the gene matches. The length of the CDR3 is 13 residues. CDR3 in amino acids: CASGASGKNEQFF. In DNA form, the CDR3 reads TGTGCCAGCGGTGCTAGCGGGAAAAATGAGCAGTTCTTC.

The DNA of the CDR3 is TGTGCCAGCAGTGAAGGTAACAGGGAGATCTCTGAAGCTTTCTTT. Translating gives CASSEGNREISEAFF. This chain joins TRBV2 and TRBJ1-1; possibly TRBD1 for D (6 bases). The germline V and J ends were trimmed by 1 base and 6 bases, with 15 bases remaining between them. The CDR3 loop spans 15 amino acids. CDR1 is SNHLY and CDR2 is FYNNEI in the germline V gene.

This clone was detected only once. The CDR3 spells CASSLLAGGPRWNEQFF. CDR3 nucleotide sequence: TGTGCCAGCAGCTTACTAGCGGGAGGGCCTCGTTGGAATGAGCAGTTCTTC. This chain links TRBV7-9 with TRBJ2-1; 12 nucleotides match TRBD2. The V gene end was trimmed by 2 bases and the J gene end by 7 bases; junction bases not matched to a gene: 9. This CDR3 has 17 amino acids. Germline CDR1 reads SEHNR; CDR2 reads FQNEAQ (reference sequence).

The V gene is TRBV2, the J gene TRBJ1-1; D perhaps matches TRBD1 (6 bases). CDR1 is SNHLY and CDR2 is FYNNEI in the germline V gene. Deletions cut 8 bases from V and 6 bases from J, with 13 bases between. The CDR3 extends over 12 amino acids. In DNA, the CDR3 is TGTGCCAGCCCCAGAGGGGGGGCTGAAGCTTTCTTT. It translates to CASPRGGAEAFF.

The chain links TRBV21-1 to TRBJ1-5; no check of the table's D call, TRBD1, against the DNA was made. TRBV21-1 is reported as a pseudogene. CDR3 size: 16 residues. CDR3 sequence: CASSTTGGCSNQPQHF. CDR3 nucleotides: TGTGCCAGCAGCACTACAGGGGGCTGTAGCAATCAGCCCCAGCATTTT.

The CDR3 nucleotides read TGTGCCAGCAGTTACTCACTAGCGGGCCTCTATGTTGAGCAGTTCTTC. The encoded protein is CASSYSLAGLYVEQFF. This chain connects TRBV6-5 to TRBJ2-1; 9 bases line up with TRBD2. Germline V gives CDR1 MNHEY, CDR2 SVGAGI. CDR3 length: 16 residues. The junction had 9 bases not matched to a gene; V was cut back by 0 bases and J by 9 bases.

This chain connects TRBV18 to TRBJ1-2; possible D gene TRBD1, 5 bases. Germline values: CDR1 KGHSH, CDR2 LQKENI. The length of the CDR3 is 15 residues. The V end lost 2 bases, the J end lost 4 bases, and 14 bases lay between the germline ends. The CDR3 is CASSPDRLNLYGYTF. CDR3 coding DNA: TGTGCCAGCTCACCAGACAGATTGAATCTCTATGGCTACACCTTC. Together with reference TRBV18 and TRBJ1-2, the CDR3 gives the full variable domain: NAGVMQNPRHLVRRRGQEARLRCSPMKGHSHVYWYRQLPEEGLKFMVYLQKENIIDESGMPKERFSAEFPKEGPSILRIQQVVRGDSAAYFCASSPDRLNLYGYTFGSGTRLTVV.

The J gene is TRBJ2-3, the V gene TRBV5-1; 8 nucleotides align to TRBD1. The V segment lost 7 bases and the J segment 3 bases; nucleotides outside the gene matches: 1. This CDR3 contains 12 residues. From germline, CDR1 is SGHRS and CDR2 YFSETQ. The CDR3, as DNA: TGCGCCAGCGGGACAGGTACAGATACGCAGTATTTT. It yields the protein CASGTGTDTQYF.

The V call is TRBV5-1, the J call TRBJ2-2, with 7 bases lining up with TRBD1. J lost 4 bases, V lost 4 bases, and 10 bases had no gene match. The CDR3 has 16 amino acids. Per the germline V gene, CDR1 is SGHRS and CDR2 is YFSETQ. The CDR3 is CASSPRQGVGTGELFF. The DNA of the CDR3 is TGCGCCAGCAGCCCGCGACAGGGCGTGGGCACCGGGGAGCTGTTTTTT. The full variable domain, in which reference TRBV5-1 and TRBJ2-2 provide the parts outside the CDR3, is KAGVTQTPRYLIKTRGQQVTLSCSPISGHRSVSWYQQTPGQGLQFLFEYFSETQRNKGNFPGRFSGRQFSNSRSEMNVSTLELGDSALYLCASSPRQGVGTGELFFGEGSRLTVL.

CDR3 sequence: CASSLFRLRPNEKLFF. The DNA for the CDR3 is TGTGCCAGCAGCTTATTCAGATTGAGGCCTAATGAAAAACTGTTTTTT. This chain joins TRBV7-9 and TRBJ1-4; D call uncertain. The CDR3 consists of 16 residues. Germline V CDR1 and CDR2: SEHNR, FQNEAQ (reference sequence). V dropped 2 bases and J dropped 3 bases, with 13 bases sitting between them.

The CDR3 protein is CAWGQGNTEAFF. CDR3 in DNA: TGTGCCTGGGGACAAGGGAACACTGAAGCTTTCTTT. This sequence joins TRBV30 and TRBJ1-1; TRBD1 might be the D (5 bases). The V end lost 5 bases, the J end lost 1 base, and 8 bases lay between the germline ends. Per germline, CDR1 GTSNPN and CDR2 SVGIG (reference sequence). This CDR3 is 12 amino acids long.

The genes are TRBV7-2 and TRBJ2-3, with D unresolved. Trimming removed 5 bases at V and 3 bases at J, with 18 bases between. The CDR3 spans 16 residues. Germline V gives CDR1 SGHTA, CDR2 FQGNSA. The DNA for the CDR3 is TGTGCCAGCAGCACAGACACATTCCCCCCTACAGATACGCAGTATTTT. Amino acids: CASSTDTFPPTDTQYF.

The CDR3 reads CASSQETDYEQYF. CDR3 DNA: TGCGCCAGCAGCCAAGAAACAGATTACGAGCAGTACTTC. The chain is built from TRBV4-1 and TRBJ2-7; D uncertain. Trimming took 0 bases from V and 4 from J, leaving 7 bases between them. This CDR3 is built from 13 residues. Germline V gene lookup returns CDR1 MGHRA and CDR2 YSYEKL.